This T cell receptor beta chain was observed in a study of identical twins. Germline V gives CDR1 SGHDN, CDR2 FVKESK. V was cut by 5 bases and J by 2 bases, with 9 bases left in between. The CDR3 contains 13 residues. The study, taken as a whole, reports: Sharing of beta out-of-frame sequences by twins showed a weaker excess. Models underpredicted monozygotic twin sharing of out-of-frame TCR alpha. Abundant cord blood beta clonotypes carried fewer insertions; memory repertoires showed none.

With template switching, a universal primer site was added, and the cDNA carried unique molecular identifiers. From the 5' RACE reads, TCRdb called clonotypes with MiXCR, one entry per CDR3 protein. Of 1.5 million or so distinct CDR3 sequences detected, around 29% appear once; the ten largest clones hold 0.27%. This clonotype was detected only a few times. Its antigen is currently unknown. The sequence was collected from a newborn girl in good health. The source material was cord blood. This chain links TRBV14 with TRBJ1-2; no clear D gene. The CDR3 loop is CASSNDINYGYTF. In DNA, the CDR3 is TGTGCCAGCAGCAATGACATCAACTATGGCTACACCTTC.